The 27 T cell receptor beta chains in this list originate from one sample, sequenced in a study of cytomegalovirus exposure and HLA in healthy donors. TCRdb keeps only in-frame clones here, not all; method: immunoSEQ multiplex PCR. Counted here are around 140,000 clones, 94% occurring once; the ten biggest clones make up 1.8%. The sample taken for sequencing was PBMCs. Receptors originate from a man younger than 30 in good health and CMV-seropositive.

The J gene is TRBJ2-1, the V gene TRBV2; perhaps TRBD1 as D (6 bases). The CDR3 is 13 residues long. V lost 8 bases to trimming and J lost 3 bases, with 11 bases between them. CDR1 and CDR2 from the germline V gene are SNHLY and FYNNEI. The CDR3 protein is CASLWDNYNEQFF. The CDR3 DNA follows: TGTGCCAGCTTGTGGGACAACTACAATGAGCAGTTCTTC.

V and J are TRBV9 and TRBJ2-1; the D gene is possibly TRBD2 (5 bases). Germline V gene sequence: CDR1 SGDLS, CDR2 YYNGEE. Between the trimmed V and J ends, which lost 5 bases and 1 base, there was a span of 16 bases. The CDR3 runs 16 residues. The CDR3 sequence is CASSAAADSSYNEQFF. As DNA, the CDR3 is TGTGCCAGCAGTGCGGCGGCGGACTCGTCCTACAATGAGCAGTTCTTC.

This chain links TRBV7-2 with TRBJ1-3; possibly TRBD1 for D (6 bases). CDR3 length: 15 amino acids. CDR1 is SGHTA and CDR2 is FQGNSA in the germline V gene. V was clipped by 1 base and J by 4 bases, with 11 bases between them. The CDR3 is CASSLGPGVGNTIYF. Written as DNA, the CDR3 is TGTGCCAGCAGCTTAGGGCCAGGGGTCGGAAACACCATATATTTT. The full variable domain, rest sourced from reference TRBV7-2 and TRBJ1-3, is GAGVSQSPSNKVTEKGKDVELRCDPISGHTALYWYRQSLGQGLEFLIYFQGNSAPDKSGLPSDRFSAERTGGSVSTLTIQRTQQEDSAVYLCASSLGPGVGNTIYFGEGSWLTVV.

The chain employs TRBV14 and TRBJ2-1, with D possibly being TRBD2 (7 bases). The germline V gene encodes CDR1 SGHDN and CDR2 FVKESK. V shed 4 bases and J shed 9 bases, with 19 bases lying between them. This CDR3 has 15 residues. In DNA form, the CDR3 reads TGTGCCAGCAGCCCCAAGGGGGGGGGATTGACTGAGCAGTTCTTC. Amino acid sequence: CASSPKGGGLTEQFF.

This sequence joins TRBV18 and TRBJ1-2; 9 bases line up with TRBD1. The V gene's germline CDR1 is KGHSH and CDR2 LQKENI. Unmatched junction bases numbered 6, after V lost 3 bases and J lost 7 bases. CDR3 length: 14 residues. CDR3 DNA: TGTGCCAGCTCACCGGGACAGGGCTTTGCTGGCTACACCTTC. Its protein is CASSPGQGFAGYTF.

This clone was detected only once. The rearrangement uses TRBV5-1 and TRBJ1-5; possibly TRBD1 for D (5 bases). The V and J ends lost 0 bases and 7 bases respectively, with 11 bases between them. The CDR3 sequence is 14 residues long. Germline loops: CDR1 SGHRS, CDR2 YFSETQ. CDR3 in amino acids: CASSLGAGHQPQHF. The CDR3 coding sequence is TGCGCCAGCAGCTTGGGGGCAGGGCACCAGCCCCAGCATTTT.

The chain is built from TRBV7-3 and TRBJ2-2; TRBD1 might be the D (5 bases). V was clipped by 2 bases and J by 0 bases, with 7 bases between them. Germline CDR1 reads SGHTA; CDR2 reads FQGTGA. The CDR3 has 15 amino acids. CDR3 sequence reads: CASSLQGPNTGELFF. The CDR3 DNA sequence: TGTGCCAGCAGCTTACAGGGCCCGAACACCGGGGAGCTGTTTTTT.

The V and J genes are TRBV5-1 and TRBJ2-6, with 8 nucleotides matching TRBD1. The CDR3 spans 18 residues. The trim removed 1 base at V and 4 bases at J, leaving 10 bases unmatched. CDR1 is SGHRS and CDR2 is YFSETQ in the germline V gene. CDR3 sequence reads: CASSLWGQERCGANVLTF. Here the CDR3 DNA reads TGCGCCAGCAGCTTGTGGGGACAGGAACGCTGCGGGGCCAACGTCCTGACTTTC.

The CDR3 protein is CASRNRGTGDQPQHF. The CDR3 region has the DNA TGTGCCAGTAGGAACAGAGGGACAGGGGATCAGCCCCAGCATTTT. The chain recombines TRBV19 with TRBJ1-5; TRBD1 aligns across 10 bases. Trimming at V came to 6 bases and at J to 5 bases, leaving 7 bases not matched to a gene. CDR3 length equals 15 residues. The germline gives CDR1 LNHDA, CDR2 SQIVND (reference sequence).

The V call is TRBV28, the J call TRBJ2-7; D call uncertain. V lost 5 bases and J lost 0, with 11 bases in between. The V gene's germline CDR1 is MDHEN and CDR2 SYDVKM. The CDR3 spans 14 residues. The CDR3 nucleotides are TGTGCCAGCAGTGTTGACACCCGCTCCTACGAGCAGTACTTC. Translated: CASSVDTRSYEQYF. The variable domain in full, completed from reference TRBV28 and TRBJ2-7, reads DVKVTQSSRYLVKRTGEKVFLECVQDMDHENMFWYRQDPGLGLRLIYFSYDVKMKEKGDIPEGYSVSREKKERFSLILESASTNQTSMYLCASSVDTRSYEQYFGPGTRLTVT.

The CDR3 DNA reads TGTGCCAGCAGCTTGGGACTAGTCGGTTCCTACAATGAGCAGTTCTTC. Protein sequence: CASSLGLVGSYNEQFF. V gene TRBV11-3 combines with J gene TRBJ2-1, with 8 bases fitting TRBD2. Per germline, CDR1 SGHNT and CDR2 YENEEA. The CDR3 length is 16 residues. V shed 3 bases, J shed 1 base, and the junction held 5 bases outside the gene matches.

The CDR3: CASSQRAPSTDTQYF. CDR3 in DNA: TGTGCCAGCAGCCAGCGGGCTCCTAGCACAGATACGCAGTATTTT. The chain couples TRBV14 to TRBJ2-3, with D possibly matching TRBD2 (5 bases). Germline V gene sequence: CDR1 SGHDN, CDR2 FVKESK. The CDR3 is 15 residues long. The V gene lost 3 bases and the J gene lost 0 bases, with 10 bases spanning the gap. The full variable domain, its missing parts supplied by reference TRBV14 and TRBJ2-3, is EAGVTQFPSHSVIEKGQTVTLRCDPISGHDNLYWYRRVMGKEIKFLLHFVKESKQDESGMPNNRFLAERTGGTYSTLKVQPAELEDSGVYFCASSQRAPSTDTQYFGPGTRLTVL.

The CDR3 spells CASSETGGTDTQYF. In DNA form, the CDR3 reads TGTGCCAGCTCAGAAACAGGGGGCACAGATACGCAGTATTTT. The chain links TRBV18 to TRBJ2-3, with 7 bases lining up with TRBD1. CDR3 length: 14 residues. The ends lost 5 bases at V and 1 base at J; junction bases unmatched: 3. Per the germline V gene, CDR1 is KGHSH and CDR2 is LQKENI.

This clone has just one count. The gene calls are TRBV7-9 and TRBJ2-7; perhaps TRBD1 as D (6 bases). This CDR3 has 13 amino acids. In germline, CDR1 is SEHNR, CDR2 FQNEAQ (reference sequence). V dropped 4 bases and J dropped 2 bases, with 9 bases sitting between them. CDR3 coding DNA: TGTGCCAGCAGCTCTCCAGGGGCCTACGAGCAGTACTTC. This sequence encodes CASSSPGAYEQYF. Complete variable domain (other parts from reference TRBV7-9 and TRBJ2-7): DTGVSQNPRHKITKRGQNVTFRCDPISEHNRLYWYRQTLGQGPEFLTYFQNEAQLEKSRLLSDRFSAERPKGSFSTLEIQRTEQGDSAMYLCASSSPGAYEQYFGPGTRLTVT.

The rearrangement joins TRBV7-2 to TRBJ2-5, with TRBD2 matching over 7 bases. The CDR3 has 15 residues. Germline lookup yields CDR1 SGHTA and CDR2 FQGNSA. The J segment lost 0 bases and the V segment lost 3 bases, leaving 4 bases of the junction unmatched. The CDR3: CASSFGGTNQETQYF. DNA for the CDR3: TGTGCCAGCAGCTTCGGCGGGACTAACCAAGAGACCCAGTACTTC.

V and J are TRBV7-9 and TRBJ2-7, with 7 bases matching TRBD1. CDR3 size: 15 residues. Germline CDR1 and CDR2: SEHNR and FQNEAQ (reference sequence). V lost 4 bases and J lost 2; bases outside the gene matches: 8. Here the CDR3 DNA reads TGTGCCAGCAGCTCCCCGGACAGGTCCCCCTACGAGCAGTACTTC. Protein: CASSSPDRSPYEQYF.

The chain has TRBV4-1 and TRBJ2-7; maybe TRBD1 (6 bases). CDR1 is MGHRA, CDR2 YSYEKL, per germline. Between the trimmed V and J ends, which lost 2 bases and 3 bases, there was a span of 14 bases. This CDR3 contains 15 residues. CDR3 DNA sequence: TGCGCCAGCAGCCAACTCACGTTACAGGGCTACGAGCAGTACTTC. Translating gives CASSQLTLQGYEQYF.

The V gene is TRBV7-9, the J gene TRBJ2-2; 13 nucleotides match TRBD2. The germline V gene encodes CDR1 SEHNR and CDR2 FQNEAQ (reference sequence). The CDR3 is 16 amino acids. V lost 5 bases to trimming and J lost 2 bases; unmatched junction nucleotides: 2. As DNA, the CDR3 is TGTGCCAGCAGCAGACTAGCGGGAGGTAACACCGGGGAGCTGTTTTTT. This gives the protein CASSRLAGGNTGELFF.

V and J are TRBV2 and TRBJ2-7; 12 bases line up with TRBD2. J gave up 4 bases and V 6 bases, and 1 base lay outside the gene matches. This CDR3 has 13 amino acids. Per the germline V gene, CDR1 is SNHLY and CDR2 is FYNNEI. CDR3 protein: CASRTSGRYEQYF. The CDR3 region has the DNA TGTGCCAGCAGGACTAGCGGGAGATACGAGCAGTACTTC.

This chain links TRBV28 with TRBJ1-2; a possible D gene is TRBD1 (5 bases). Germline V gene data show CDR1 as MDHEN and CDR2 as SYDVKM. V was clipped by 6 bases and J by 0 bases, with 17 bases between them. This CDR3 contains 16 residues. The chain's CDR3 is CASRPGGDSANYGYTF. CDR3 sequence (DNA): TGTGCCAGCAGGCCCGGGGGGGACTCAGCTAACTATGGCTACACCTTC.

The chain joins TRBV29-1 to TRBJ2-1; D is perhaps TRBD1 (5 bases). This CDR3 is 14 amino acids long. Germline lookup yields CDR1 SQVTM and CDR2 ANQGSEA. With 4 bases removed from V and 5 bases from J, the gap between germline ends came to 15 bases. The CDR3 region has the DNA TGCAGCGTTGTGGGCAGGGTGATGGACAATGAGCAGTTCTTC. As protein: CSVVGRVMDNEQFF.

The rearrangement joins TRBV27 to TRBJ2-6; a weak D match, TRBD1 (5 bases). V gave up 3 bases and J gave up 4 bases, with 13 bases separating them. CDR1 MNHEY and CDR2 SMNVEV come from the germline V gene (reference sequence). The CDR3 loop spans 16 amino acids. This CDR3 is CASSFHQGLGANVLTF. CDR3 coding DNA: TGTGCCAGCAGTTTCCATCAGGGTTTAGGGGCCAACGTCCTGACTTTC.

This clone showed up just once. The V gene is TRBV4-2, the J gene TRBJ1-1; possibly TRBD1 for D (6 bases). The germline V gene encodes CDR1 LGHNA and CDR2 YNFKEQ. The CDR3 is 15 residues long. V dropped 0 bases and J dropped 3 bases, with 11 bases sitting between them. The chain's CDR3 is CASSQDFGTHTEAFF. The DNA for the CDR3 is TGTGCCAGCAGCCAAGATTTTGGGACACACACTGAAGCTTTCTTT.

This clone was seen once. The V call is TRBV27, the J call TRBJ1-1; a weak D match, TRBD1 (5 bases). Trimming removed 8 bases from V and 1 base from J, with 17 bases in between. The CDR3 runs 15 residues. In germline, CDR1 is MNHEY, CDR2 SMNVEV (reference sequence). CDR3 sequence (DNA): TGTGCCAGCCAAACACCGGGGGGTCGGAACACTGAAGCTTTCTTT. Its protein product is CASQTPGGRNTEAFF.

Here the CDR3 DNA reads TGTGCCAGCAGCGCAGGGTCCGGCTACGAGCAGTACTTC. Amino acids: CASSAGSGYEQYF. V is TRBV9 and J is TRBJ2-7; D possibly corresponds to TRBD1 (5 bases). V shed 3 bases and J shed 3 bases, with 10 bases lying between them. This CDR3 is built from 13 residues. Looked up from germline, CDR1 is SGDLS and CDR2 is YYNGEE.

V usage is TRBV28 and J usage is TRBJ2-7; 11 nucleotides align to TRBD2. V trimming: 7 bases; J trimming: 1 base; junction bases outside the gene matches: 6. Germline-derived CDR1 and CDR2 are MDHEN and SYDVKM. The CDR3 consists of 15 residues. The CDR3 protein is CASIRIAGGSYEQYF. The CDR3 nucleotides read TGTGCCAGCATTCGGATAGCGGGAGGGTCCTACGAGCAGTACTTC.

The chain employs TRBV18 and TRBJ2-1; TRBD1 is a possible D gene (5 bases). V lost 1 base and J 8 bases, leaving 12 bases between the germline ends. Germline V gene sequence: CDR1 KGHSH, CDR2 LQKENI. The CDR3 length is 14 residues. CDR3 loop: CASSPQGPRDEQFF. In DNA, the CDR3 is TGTGCCAGCTCACCACAGGGGCCCAGGGATGAGCAGTTCTTC.